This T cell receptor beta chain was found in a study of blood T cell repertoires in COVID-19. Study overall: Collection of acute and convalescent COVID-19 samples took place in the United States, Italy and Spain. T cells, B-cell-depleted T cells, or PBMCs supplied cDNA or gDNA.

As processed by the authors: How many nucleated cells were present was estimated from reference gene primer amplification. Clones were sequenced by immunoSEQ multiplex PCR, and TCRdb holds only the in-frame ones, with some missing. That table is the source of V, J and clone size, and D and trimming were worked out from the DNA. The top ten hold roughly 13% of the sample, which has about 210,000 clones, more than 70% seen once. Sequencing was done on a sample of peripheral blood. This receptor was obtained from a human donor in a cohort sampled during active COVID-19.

Written as DNA, the CDR3 is TGTGCCAGTAGTCGGGACAGGGTCTACGAGCAGTACTTC. Translation gives CASSRDRVYEQYF. This chain connects TRBV19 to TRBJ2-7, with 9 nucleotides matching TRBD1. The CDR3 has 13 residues. CDR1 and CDR2 from the germline V gene are LNHDA and SQIVND (reference sequence). V lost 5 bases, J lost 3 bases, and 2 bases stayed unmatched.